Shown below are 22 T cell receptor beta chains from a single sample sequenced in a study of cytomegalovirus exposure and HLA in healthy donors. Use of 60 Vbeta and 13 Jbeta primers characterized the PCR. The protocol was immunoSEQ multiplex PCR, while the TCRdb copy is restricted to in-frame clones and leaves out a portion. The data show about 180,000 clones, with around 80% seen just once and about 0.5% held by the top ten. Sequences were obtained from PBMCs. The receptors were sampled from a woman between 45 and 65 years old in good health and CMV-seronegative.

The genes are TRBV5-6 and TRBJ2-7; no definite D call. Between the trimmed V and J ends, which lost 4 bases and 0 bases, there was a span of 11 bases. The CDR3 loop spans 14 amino acids. CDR1 and CDR2 from the germline V gene are SGHDT and YYEEEE. DNA for the CDR3: TGTGCCAGCAGCCCGATACGGGTCTCCTACGAGCAGTACTTC. This translates into CASSPIRVSYEQYF.

This rearrangement joins TRBV28 to TRBJ2-7, with a weak D call TRBD2 (6 bases). V lost 6 bases to trimming and J lost 2 bases, with 14 bases between them. The CDR3 is 14 amino acids. The V gene's germline CDR1 is MDHEN and CDR2 SYDVKM. The CDR3 coding sequence is TGTGCCAGCAGCTACCCGACGGGAGCCTACGAGCAGTACTTC. This translates into CASSYPTGAYEQYF.

The chain joins TRBV11-2 to TRBJ2-5; TRBD1 matches 8 bases. Near its end, the DNA agrees better with TRBJ2-7, so the J call may be wrong. Germline V lookup: CDR1 SGHAT, CDR2 FQNNGV. This CDR3 has 15 amino acids. CDR3 residues: CASSLATGEFYEQYF. DNA of the CDR3: TGTGCCAGCAGCTTAGCGACAGGGGAGTTCTACGAGCAGTACTTC.

The V gene is TRBV5-1, the J gene TRBJ1-2, with 8 bases lining up with TRBD1. This CDR3 is built from 14 residues. The junction had 5 bases not matched to a gene; V was cut back by 0 bases and J by 7 bases. The germline gives CDR1 SGHRS, CDR2 YFSETQ. CDR3 DNA: TGCGCCAGCAGCTTGGGGACAGGGAGTCGTGGCTACACCTTC. Amino acid sequence: CASSLGTGSRGYTF.

V usage is TRBV9 and J usage is TRBJ2-2, with 9 bases fitting TRBD2. V lost 3 bases to trimming and J lost 5 bases; unmatched junction nucleotides: 8. In germline, CDR1 is SGDLS, CDR2 YYNGEE. The CDR3 runs 16 residues. The CDR3 region is CASSGRAGGHTGELFF. CDR3 coding DNA: TGTGCCAGCAGCGGGAGGGCGGGGGGGCATACCGGGGAGCTGTTTTTT. The full variable domain, in which reference TRBV9 and TRBJ2-2 provide the parts outside the CDR3, is DSGVTQTPKHLITATGQRVTLRCSPRSGDLSVYWYQQSLDQGLQFLIQYYNGEERAKGNILERFSAQQFPDLHSELNLSSLELGDSALYFCASSGRAGGHTGELFFGEGSRLTVL.

V usage is TRBV29-1 and J usage is TRBJ2-5, with 9 bases aligning to TRBD1. Trimming took 7 bases from V and 2 from J; bases not matched to a gene: 11. CDR3 length equals 15 residues. Looked up from germline, CDR1 is SQVTM and CDR2 is ANQGSEA. In nucleotides, the CDR3 is TGCAGCGCCTCGTTTGGACAGGGGCAGCAAGAGACCCAGTACTTC. Translating it yields CSASFGQGQQETQYF.

The chain couples TRBV5-1 to TRBJ2-3; D is ambiguous. Germline CDR1 reads SGHRS; CDR2 reads YFSETQ. The CDR3 runs to 10 residues. Trimming shortened V by 6 bases and J by 5 bases, and 4 bases separated the two germline ends. The CDR3 DNA sequence: TGCGCCAGCACTGTAGATACGCAGTATTTT. Translation gives CASTVDTQYF.

The chain uses TRBV7-3 and TRBJ2-2; 12 bases align to TRBD2. V was clipped by 5 bases and J by 5 bases; unmatched bases: 3. The CDR3 consists of 15 residues. CDR1 is SGHTA and CDR2 is FQGTGA in the germline V gene. The CDR3 sequence is CASSRTSGDTGELFF. The CDR3 DNA is TGTGCCAGCAGCCGGACTAGCGGGGATACCGGGGAGCTGTTTTTT.

This chain joins TRBV30 and TRBJ2-7; TRBD1 aligns across 7 bases. The trim removed 4 bases at V and 0 bases at J, leaving 6 bases unmatched. Looked up from germline, CDR1 is GTSNPN and CDR2 is SVGIG (reference sequence). The CDR3 runs to 14 residues. The DNA for the CDR3 is TGTGCCTGGACTTACGGGACAGCCTCCTACGAGCAGTACTTC. This gives the protein CAWTYGTASYEQYF.

Only a few counts were recorded for this clone. The gene calls are TRBV12-5 and TRBJ2-7, with 9 positions matching TRBD2. CDR3 length equals 14 residues. CDR1 is LGHNT and CDR2 is FRNRAP in the germline V gene. With 7 bases clipped from V and 2 bases from J, the junction kept 6 bases outside the gene matches. The CDR3 loop is CASALSGGTYEQYF. The CDR3, as DNA: TGTGCTAGTGCCCTTAGCGGGGGAACCTACGAGCAGTACTTC.

This clone was detected only a few times. This chain links TRBV10-2 with TRBJ2-7; 11 nucleotides match TRBD1. Losses at the gene ends were 8 bases for V and 6 bases for J; bases not matched to a gene: 9. Germline assignment: CDR1 WSHSY and CDR2 SAAADI. The CDR3 contains 14 residues. CDR3 loop: CASQEGTGGREQYF. In DNA, the CDR3 is TGCGCCAGCCAGGAAGGGACAGGGGGGCGCGAGCAGTACTTC.

The genes are TRBV11-2 and TRBJ1-1; a possible D gene is TRBD1 (6 bases). Per germline, CDR1 SGHAT and CDR2 FQNNGV. Trimming removed 4 bases from V and 8 bases from J, with 14 bases in between. The CDR3 is 13 residues long. CDR3 coding DNA: TGTGCCAGCAGCTCCAGGGGTAGAGAGGAAGCTTTCTTT. Translation: CASSSRGREEAFF.

This chain uses TRBV9 with TRBJ2-1; 10 bases match TRBD2. J gave up 0 bases and V 2 bases, and 8 bases lay outside the gene matches. In germline, CDR1 is SGDLS, CDR2 YYNGEE. The CDR3 contains 18 residues. CDR3 sequence reads: CASSVLAGALSSYNEQFF. DNA for the CDR3: TGTGCCAGCAGCGTCCTAGCGGGGGCCCTGAGCTCCTACAATGAGCAGTTCTTC.

This chain connects TRBV2 to TRBJ2-4; 8 bases line up with TRBD2. Trimming removed 7 bases from V and 6 bases from J; junction bases left unmatched: 20. This CDR3 region has 18 residues. Germline CDR1 reads SNHLY; CDR2 reads FYNNEI. In DNA form, the CDR3 reads TGTGCCAGCACGGACATTGCCTACGGGGGGGCCTGTGGAAACATTCAGTACTTC. This encodes CASTDIAYGGACGNIQYF.

The J gene is TRBJ2-4, the V gene TRBV6-1, with TRBD1 as a possible D gene (5 bases). Germline values: CDR1 MNHNS, CDR2 SASEGT. Deletions cut 6 bases from V and 3 bases from J, with 15 bases between. This CDR3 comprises 15 residues. CDR3 DNA: TGTGCCAGCAGATCCAGCACGACAGACAAAAACATTCAGTACTTC. It encodes CASRSSTTDKNIQYF.

The chain has TRBV5-1 and TRBJ2-3; TRBD2 matches at 7 bases. The V segment lost 4 bases and the J segment 2 bases; nucleotides outside the gene matches: 10. The germline gives CDR1 SGHRS, CDR2 YFSETQ. The CDR3 is 16 residues long. The CDR3 DNA reads TGCGCCAGCAGCCCTTGGGGGGAGGGGATCACAGATACGCAGTATTTT. Translation: CASSPWGEGITDTQYF.

The table lists this clone with a few counts. CDR3: CASSLTGTGYFGTEAFF. The CDR3 DNA reads TGTGCCAGCAGCTTAACCGGGACAGGTTATTTCGGGACTGAAGCTTTCTTT. The chain combines TRBV7-8 with TRBJ1-1; 8 positions match TRBD1. J gave up 5 bases and V 2 bases, and 13 bases lay outside the gene matches. This CDR3 comprises 17 residues. Germline CDR1 is SGHVS and CDR2 is FQNEAQ.

This rearrangement joins TRBV2 to TRBJ1-4; D might be TRBD1 (6 bases). The germline V gene has CDR1 SNHLY and CDR2 FYNNEI. This CDR3 spans 14 amino acids. The ends were cut back, 7 bases at V and 6 bases at J, with 15 bases in the middle. Here the CDR3 reads CASTRTEGDEKLFF. The CDR3 DNA is TGTGCCAGCACCAGGACAGAGGGTGATGAAAAACTGTTTTTT.

The chain recombines TRBV15 with TRBJ2-2; D may be TRBD2 (6 bases). V was pared by 5 bases and J by 6 bases, with 25 bases between. The CDR3 has 18 residues. In germline, CDR1 is LNHNV, CDR2 YYDKDF (reference sequence). CDR3 loop: CATSSRRDRTTGAGELFF. The CDR3 nucleotides read TGTGCCACCAGCTCTCGAAGGGATAGGACTACCGGGGCCGGGGAGCTGTTTTTT.

This clone has more than one count but fewer than ten. The chain couples TRBV28 to TRBJ2-2, with 7 bases matching TRBD1. The trim removed 6 bases at V and 5 bases at J, leaving 15 bases unmatched. The germline V gene encodes CDR1 MDHEN and CDR2 SYDVKM. The length of the CDR3 is 17 residues. The DNA for the CDR3 is TGTGCCAGCAGCGACCCTCCGGGACAGCACCTTACCGGGGAGCTGTTTTTT. It yields the protein CASSDPPGQHLTGELFF.

The chain couples TRBV19 to TRBJ2-7; 12 nucleotides agree with TRBD2. V dropped 4 bases and J dropped 2; count of bases not matched to a gene: 6. This CDR3 is 16 amino acids long. Germline V gene lookup returns CDR1 LNHDA and CDR2 SQIVND (reference sequence). CDR3 bases: TGTGCCAGTAGTAGATCTAGCGGGGGGGGGCCCTACGAGCAGTACTTC. Protein sequence: CASSRSSGGGPYEQYF.

This clone was found once. The chain combines TRBV7-2 with TRBJ2-3; 8 bases fit TRBD1. The germline gives CDR1 SGHTA, CDR2 FQGNSA. The junction had 11 bases not matched to a gene; V was cut back by 5 bases and J by 7 bases. The CDR3 loop spans 15 amino acids. The CDR3 DNA follows: TGTGCCAGCAGCCCTGGACAGGGCATACTATATACGCAGTATTTT. Amino acids: CASSPGQGILYTQYF.